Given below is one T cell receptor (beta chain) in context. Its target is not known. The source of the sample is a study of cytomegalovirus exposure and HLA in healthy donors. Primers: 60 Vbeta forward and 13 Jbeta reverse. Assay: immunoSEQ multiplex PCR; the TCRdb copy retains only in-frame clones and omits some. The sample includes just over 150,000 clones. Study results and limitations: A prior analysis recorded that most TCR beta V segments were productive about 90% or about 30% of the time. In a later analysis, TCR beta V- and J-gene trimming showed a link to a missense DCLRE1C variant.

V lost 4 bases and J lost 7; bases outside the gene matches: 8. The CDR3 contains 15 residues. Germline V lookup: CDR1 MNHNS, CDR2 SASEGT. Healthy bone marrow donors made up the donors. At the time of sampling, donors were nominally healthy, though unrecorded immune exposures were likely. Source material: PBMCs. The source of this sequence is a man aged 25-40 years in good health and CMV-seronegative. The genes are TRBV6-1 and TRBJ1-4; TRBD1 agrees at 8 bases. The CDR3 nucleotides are TGTGCCAGCAGTGTGGGACAGGCCAAGGGTGAAAAACTGTTTTTT. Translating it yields CASSVGQAKGEKLFF.